The entry below describes one TCR beta chain. The sample originates from a study of T cells after posttransplantation cyclophosphamide. Generated by immunoSEQ multiplex PCR, the TCRdb table keeps only in-frame clones and is missing some. This table has about 46,000 clones, around 94% appearing once. The TCR was taken from a woman aged 45-60 years in good health and a related stem cell transplant donor. Sequences were obtained from PBMCs.

Here the CDR3 DNA reads TGTGCCAGTAGTATGGGCTCCACCCTCCAAGAGACCCAGTACTTC. Protein product: CASSMGSTLQETQYF. The rearrangement joins TRBV19 to TRBJ2-5; D unresolved. V lost 3 bases, J lost 1 base, and 12 bases lay in between. Per germline, CDR1 LNHDA and CDR2 SQIVND (reference sequence). The CDR3 has 15 residues.